This T cell receptor (beta chain) was observed in a study of cytomegalovirus exposure and HLA in healthy donors. Looking at the study overall: Some 200 million T cells yielded 100 million to 130 million unique TCR beta sequences, as an earlier analysis found.

13 Jbeta primers and 60 Vbeta primers were used for the PCR. Only in-frame clones appear in the TCRdb table, and some are missing; sequencing was by immunoSEQ multiplex PCR. The table has about 230,000 clones, 80% to 90% seen once. The CDR3 is made up of 15 amino acids. Germline values: CDR1 SGDLS, CDR2 YYNGEE. Losses at the gene ends were 0 bases for V and 3 bases for J; bases not matched to a gene: 2. Study outcomes and limitations: In vitro checks showed that three CMV-associated chains really do target CMV antigens.

This clone was counted once. Antigen: not known. The sequencing input was PBMCs. The receptor's source is a woman aged 18-35 years in good health and CMV-seronegative. J is TRBJ1-3 and V is TRBV9; 8 nucleotides line up with TRBD1. The CDR3, as DNA: TGTGCCAGCAGCGTAGGGACAGGGAATGGAAACACCATATATTTT. Protein product: CASSVGTGNGNTIYF. Together with reference TRBV9 and TRBJ1-3, the CDR3 gives the full variable domain: DSGVTQTPKHLITATGQRVTLRCSPRSGDLSVYWYQQSLDQGLQFLIQYYNGEERAKGNILERFSAQQFPDLHSELNLSSLELGDSALYFCASSVGTGNGNTIYFGEGSWLTVV.